These 28 T cell receptor beta chains were all obtained from the same sample, sequenced in a study of memory B cells and T cells in multiple sclerosis. Stimulus-free culture yielded autoproliferating CFSE-dim and non-proliferating CFSE-high T cells, each sequenced separately. Pooled replicate wells came from 5x10^7 CFSE-labeled PBMCs cultured around seven days without stimulus. These receptors' antigens are unknown. The data were produced by immunoSEQ multiplex PCR, yet TCRdb's version contains in-frame clones alone and is incomplete. The sample holds 9,500 to 15,000 clones, just under 85% seen once. The sequenced sample consisted of PBMCs from blood kept in culture. The receptors come from a human donor with multiple sclerosis.

The sample holds one count of this clone. V and J are TRBV5-6 and TRBJ2-7, with D perhaps TRBD1 (6 bases). The CDR3 sequence is 16 residues long. V was pared by 0 bases and J by 3 bases, with 16 bases between. The V gene's germline CDR1 is SGHDT and CDR2 YYEEEE. CDR3 nucleotide sequence: TGTGCCAGCAGCTTGGGACTAAGGGCAGGGGACTACGAGCAGTACTTC. It translates to CASSLGLRAGDYEQYF.

V and J are TRBV29-1 and TRBJ2-5; no reliable D call. Trimming left V 4 bases short and J 5 bases short, with 8 bases between. The CDR3 is made up of 11 amino acids. In germline, CDR1 is SQVTM, CDR2 ANQGSEA. This chain's CDR3 is CSVATVETQYF. Here the CDR3 DNA reads TGCAGCGTTGCCACGGTCGAGACCCAGTACTTC.

This rearrangement joins TRBV11-2 to TRBJ2-2; D remains unclear. Germline values: CDR1 SGHAT, CDR2 FQNNGV. Trimming cost V 1 base and J 5 bases, with 5 bases left between them. CDR3 length: 13 residues. The chain's CDR3 is CASSLVATGELFF. CDR3 bases: TGTGCCAGCAGCTTAGTAGCAACCGGGGAGCTGTTTTTT.

The V and J genes are TRBV2 and TRBJ2-7; a possible D gene is TRBD2 (7 bases). The CDR3 is 16 amino acids. The ends were cut back, 8 bases at V and 2 bases at J, with 22 bases in the middle. CDR1 is SNHLY and CDR2 is FYNNEI in the germline V gene. CDR3 protein: CASGETGGRTPYEQYF. The CDR3 region has the DNA TGTGCCAGCGGAGAGACGGGGGGCCGAACCCCCTACGAGCAGTACTTC.

The V gene is TRBV19, the J gene TRBJ2-1, with 8 bases lining up with TRBD2. The V and J ends lost 5 bases and 4 bases, in that order; junction bases with no gene match: 7. CDR1 and CDR2 (germline): LNHDA, SQIVND (reference sequence). This CDR3 is built from 15 residues. CDR3 amino acids: CASSVSSGPYNEQFF. The CDR3 DNA is TGTGCCAGTAGTGTCTCTAGCGGGCCTTACAATGAGCAGTTCTTC.

V and J are TRBV19 and TRBJ1-5; D is unclear. This CDR3 has 12 residues. The V end was cut by 4 bases, the J end by 7 bases, with 8 bases between. CDR1 is LNHDA, CDR2 SQIVND, per germline (reference sequence). The CDR3, as DNA: TGTGCCAGTAGTACGGGTTGGCAGCCCCAGCATTTT. Protein sequence: CASSTGWQPQHF.

This chain links TRBV9 with TRBJ1-1, with D possibly TRBD1 on 5 matching bases. Germline V gene sequence: CDR1 SGDLS, CDR2 YYNGEE. V was trimmed by 5 bases and J by 1 base, leaving 9 bases between them. This CDR3 spans 13 amino acids. The CDR3 region is CASRPTENTEAFF. For the CDR3, the DNA is TGTGCCAGCAGACCGACAGAGAACACTGAAGCTTTCTTT.

The genes are TRBV14 and TRBJ2-6, with D perhaps TRBD1 or TRBD2 (5 bases each). This CDR3 region has 15 residues. Between the trimmed V and J ends, which lost 5 bases and 6 bases, there was a span of 14 bases. Germline CDR1 SGHDN, CDR2 FVKESK. The CDR3 nucleotides read TGTGCCAGCAGCGAAGCCTTGGGACCGGCCAACGTCCTGACTTTC. Translated, it gives CASSEALGPANVLTF.

Here the CDR3 reads CAIDIGAFSGNTIYF. DNA for the CDR3: TGTGCCATAGACATAGGGGCCTTCTCTGGAAACACCATATATTTT. This chain links TRBV10-3 with TRBJ1-3, with D possibly TRBD1 on 5 matching bases. Trimming left V 9 bases short and J 0 bases short, with 15 bases between. The CDR3 is 15 amino acids. CDR1 and CDR2 (germline): ENHRY, SYGVKD.

J is TRBJ1-5 and V is TRBV28; TRBD1 matches 8 bases. The ends lost 9 bases at V and 0 bases at J; junction bases unmatched: 4. This CDR3 is built from 14 residues. Germline V gene lookup returns CDR1 MDHEN and CDR2 SYDVKM. CDR3 protein: CASRQGFSNQPQHF. In nucleotides, the CDR3 is TGTGCCAGTAGACAGGGGTTTAGCAATCAGCCCCAGCATTTT.

The CDR3 nucleotides read TGTGCCAGCGACAGTTACAATGAGCAGTTCTTC. Translation: CASDSYNEQFF. The rearrangement joins TRBV2 to TRBJ2-1, with D possibly being TRBD1 (5 bases). The V and J ends lost 8 bases and 4 bases respectively, with 6 bases between them. Germline V CDR1 and CDR2: SNHLY, FYNNEI. This CDR3 contains 11 residues. The variable domain in full, completed from reference TRBV2 and TRBJ2-1, reads EPEVTQTPSHQVTQMGQEVILRCVPISNHLYFYWYRQILGQKVEFLVSFYNNEISEKSEIFDDQFSVERPDGSNFTLKIRSTKLEDSAMYFCASDSYNEQFFGPGTRLTVL.

The genes are TRBV28 and TRBJ1-1; weak D call: TRBD1 (5 bases). The CDR3 loop spans 14 amino acids. Germline CDR1 reads MDHEN; CDR2 reads SYDVKM. Trimming removed 4 bases from V and 3 bases from J, with 12 bases in between. CDR3 in DNA: TGTGCCAGCAGTTCAATAGGGGACGACACTGAAGCTTTCTTT. Amino acids: CASSSIGDDTEAFF.

For the CDR3, the DNA is TGTGCCAGCAGTGAACTGGGGTTCGCCAATGAGCAGTTCTTC. As protein: CASSELGFANEQFF. The chain carries TRBV25-1 and TRBJ2-1; D call uncertain. Germline V lookup: CDR1 MGHDK, CDR2 SYGVNS. Trimming stripped 2 bases from V and 6 bases from J, with 11 bases between. The CDR3 extends over 14 amino acids.

This chain links TRBV28 with TRBJ2-5, with 7 bases lining up with TRBD1. This CDR3 is built from 14 residues. With 6 bases clipped from V and 5 bases from J, the junction kept 9 bases outside the gene matches. CDR1 is MDHEN, CDR2 SYDVKM, per germline. The CDR3: CASSFDRVLETQYF. The CDR3 DNA reads TGTGCCAGCAGCTTTGACAGGGTATTGGAGACCCAGTACTTC.

V is TRBV9 and J is TRBJ2-3; 11 nucleotides agree with TRBD2. V lost 4 bases and J lost 0; bases outside the gene matches: 4. The CDR3 length is 16 residues. Germline V lookup: CDR1 SGDLS, CDR2 YYNGEE. CDR3 protein: CASSPRTSGSTDTQYF. CDR3 DNA sequence: TGTGCCAGCAGCCCGCGGACTAGCGGGAGCACAGATACGCAGTATTTT.

This clone has a handful of counts. The rearrangement links TRBV19 to TRBJ1-1; D is ambiguous. The CDR3 sequence is 11 residues long. CDR1 is LNHDA, CDR2 SQIVND, per germline (reference sequence). V was pared by 7 bases and J by 5 bases, with 8 bases between. The CDR3, as DNA: TGTGCCAGTACCCTTAGGACTGAAGCTTTCTTT. Translating it yields CASTLRTEAFF.

The V gene is TRBV4-1, the J gene TRBJ1-2; D call uncertain. CDR3 length: 14 residues. The germline V and J ends were trimmed by 0 bases and 3 bases, with 8 bases remaining between them. Germline CDR1 is MGHRA and CDR2 is YSYEKL. CDR3: CASSQEKAYYGYTF. CDR3 sequence (DNA): TGCGCCAGCAGCCAAGAAAAGGCCTACTATGGCTACACCTTC.

A few counts support this clone. The chain recombines TRBV6-1 with TRBJ2-5, with 13 bases fitting TRBD2. The V gene's germline CDR1 is MNHNS and CDR2 SASEGT. J gave up 0 bases and V 3 bases, and 7 bases lay outside the gene matches. This CDR3 has 18 amino acids. DNA for the CDR3: TGTGCCAGCAGTGAGGAACTAGCGGGGGGGCGGGACCAAGAGACCCAGTACTTC. Protein product: CASSEELAGGRDQETQYF.

V and J are TRBV20-1 and TRBJ2-5; D is possibly TRBD1 (5 bases). CDR3 size: 10 residues. Trimming removed 6 bases at V and 5 bases at J, with 7 bases between. CDR1 is DFQATT and CDR2 is SNEGSKA in the germline V gene (reference sequence). CDR3 amino acids: CSAGVETQYF. The CDR3 bases are TGCAGTGCAGGGGTCGAGACCCAGTACTTC.

V gene TRBV2 combines with J gene TRBJ2-7, with D possibly TRBD2 on 7 matching bases. Trimming took 3 bases from V and 2 from J, leaving 17 bases between them. CDR1 is SNHLY, CDR2 FYNNEI, per germline. The CDR3 is 16 residues long. Written as DNA, the CDR3 is TGTGCCAGCAGTGATAATGGGAGGGGGAGCGCCTACGAGCAGTACTTC. It specifies CASSDNGRGSAYEQYF.

The chain employs TRBV7-2 and TRBJ2-5, with a possible D match to TRBD2 (6 bases). The ends were cut back, 3 bases at V and 5 bases at J, with 16 bases in the middle. This CDR3 comprises 15 residues. CDR1 and CDR2 (germline): SGHTA, FQGNSA. This CDR3 is CASSFTGTPLETQYF. Written as DNA, the CDR3 is TGTGCCAGCAGCTTCACTGGGACTCCCTTGGAGACCCAGTACTTC.

V is TRBV6-6 and J is TRBJ2-1, with D uncertain. From germline, CDR1 is MNHNY and CDR2 SVGAGI (reference sequence). V was pared by 6 bases and J by 5 bases, with 11 bases between. The CDR3 is 13 residues long. CDR3 in amino acids: CASRAPEDNEQFF. CDR3 sequence (DNA): TGTGCCAGCAGAGCCCCCGAAGACAATGAGCAGTTCTTC.

This clone was observed a single time. This sequence joins TRBV29-1 and TRBJ2-2; D is unclear. The CDR3 consists of 11 residues. V dropped 5 bases and J dropped 4 bases, with 5 bases sitting between them. Germline V gene sequence: CDR1 SQVTM, CDR2 ANQGSEA. The CDR3 nucleotides read TGCAGCGTTTACGGCACCGGGGAGCTGTTTTTT. Translated: CSVYGTGELFF.

V gene TRBV5-6 combines with J gene TRBJ2-7; a weak D match, TRBD2 (6 bases). V lost 1 base and J lost 5, with 19 bases in between. This CDR3 contains 16 residues. The V gene's germline CDR1 is SGHDT and CDR2 YYEEEE. CDR3 in DNA: TGTGCCAGCAGCTTGTATGGGGGAGGTGACGGTAACGAGCAGTACTTC. Amino acids: CASSLYGGGDGNEQYF.

The chain carries TRBV27 and TRBJ1-2, with D unclear. V was trimmed by 7 bases and J by 8 bases, leaving 5 bases between them. The CDR3 consists of 9 residues. Germline assignment: CDR1 MNHEY and CDR2 SMNVEV (reference sequence). In DNA form, the CDR3 reads TGTGCCAGCATAGGGGGCTACACCTTC. It is translated as CASIGGYTF.

CDR3 in DNA: TGTGCCAGCAGCCCCGCGGGCGAGCGGGGGGGCAATGAGCAGTTCTTC. Translation gives CASSPAGERGGNEQFF. V is TRBV6-4 and J is TRBJ2-1; TRBD2 matches at 10 bases. Germline V gives CDR1 MRHNA, CDR2 SNTAGT. Unmatched junction bases numbered 11, after V lost 6 bases and J lost 6 bases. The CDR3 sequence is 16 residues long.

This chain joins TRBV5-1 and TRBJ1-2, with TRBD1 matching over 7 bases. The CDR3 covers 14 residues. Unmatched junction bases numbered 5, after V lost 0 bases and J lost 6 bases. CDR1 is SGHRS and CDR2 is YFSETQ in the germline V gene. CDR3 DNA sequence: TGCGCCAGCAGCTTGGATGGCAGGGGGGATGGCTACACCTTC. It is translated as CASSLDGRGDGYTF.

The genes are TRBV5-1 and TRBJ2-7; D ambiguous. The CDR3 is made up of 14 amino acids. The germline V gene has CDR1 SGHRS and CDR2 YFSETQ. Between the trimmed V and J ends, which lost 0 bases and 3 bases, there was a span of 10 bases. In DNA, the CDR3 is TGCGCCAGCAGCTTGGTACCCACCCTCTACGAGCAGTACTTC. Residues: CASSLVPTLYEQYF.